Below are 29 T cell receptor beta chains sequenced from a single sample in a study of T cell responses to AZD1222 COVID-19 vaccine. Produced via immunoSEQ multiplex PCR; TCRdb's table is partial and in-frame only. The sample lists over 150,000 clones, 85% to 90% occurring once. The material was peripheral blood, obtained on day 0 of AZD1222 vaccination. The receptors were gathered from an adult in good health.

This chain joins TRBV2 and TRBJ2-1; maybe TRBD1 (6 bases). Trimming left V 2 bases short and J 4 bases short, with 15 bases between. This CDR3 is built from 16 residues. CDR1 is SNHLY and CDR2 is FYNNEI in the germline V gene. The CDR3 loop is CASSEYGQSLYNEQFF. The DNA for the CDR3 is TGTGCCAGCAGTGAATACGGACAGTCCCTATACAATGAGCAGTTCTTC. Combining the CDR3 with reference TRBV2 and TRBJ2-1 gives the whole variable domain EPEVTQTPSHQVTQMGQEVILRCVPISNHLYFYWYRQILGQKVEFLVSFYNNEISEKSEIFDDQFSVERPDGSNFTLKIRSTKLEDSAMYFCASSEYGQSLYNEQFFGPGTRLTVL.

The chain employs TRBV7-9 and TRBJ1-1; 7 bases match TRBD1. V was pared by 1 base and J by 4 bases, with 0 bases of the junction left unmatched. CDR1 and CDR2 (germline): SEHNR, FQNEAQ (reference sequence). The CDR3 consists of 13 residues. For the CDR3, the DNA is TGTGCCAGCAGCTTAGGGGACAGCACTGAAGCTTTCTTT. It is translated as CASSLGDSTEAFF.

This chain connects TRBV9 to TRBJ2-7; D gene uncertain. Between the trimmed V and J ends, which lost 0 bases and 2 bases, there was a span of 9 bases. This CDR3 is built from 14 residues. CDR1 SGDLS and CDR2 YYNGEE come from the germline V gene. The CDR3 is CASSVDVYPYEQYF. The CDR3, as DNA: TGTGCCAGCAGCGTAGATGTCTATCCCTACGAGCAGTACTTC.

This sequence joins TRBV5-1 and TRBJ1-2; a possible D gene is TRBD1 (5 bases). The germline V and J ends were trimmed by 1 base and 8 bases, with 12 bases remaining between them. This CDR3 has 13 amino acids. The V gene's germline CDR1 is SGHRS and CDR2 YFSETQ. In DNA, the CDR3 is TGCGCCAGCAGCTTGTCGTCGGGGGAAGGCTACACCTTC. Protein product: CASSLSSGEGYTF.

This clone came up once. The chain carries TRBV18 and TRBJ1-1; maybe TRBD1 (5 bases). The germline V and J ends were trimmed by 4 bases and 0 bases, with 18 bases remaining between them. This CDR3 has 17 residues. Looked up from germline, CDR1 is KGHSH and CDR2 is LQKENI. CDR3 loop: CASSRGAGTPMNTEAFF. CDR3 coding DNA: TGTGCCAGCTCACGAGGCGCAGGGACGCCAATGAACACTGAAGCTTTCTTT.

V gene TRBV6-6 combines with J gene TRBJ1-3; 7 bases are shared with TRBD1. CDR3 length: 15 residues. Germline assignment: CDR1 MNHNY and CDR2 SVGAGI (reference sequence). V was clipped by 6 bases and J by 2 bases; unmatched bases: 7. This CDR3 is CASRAGTAPGNTIYF. The CDR3 coding sequence is TGTGCCAGCAGGGCCGGGACAGCCCCTGGAAACACCATATATTTT.

This clone was observed once. The chain uses TRBV6-1 and TRBJ1-6; 9 bases match TRBD1. CDR3 length equals 17 residues. The ends lost 0 bases at V and 10 bases at J; junction bases unmatched: 10. Germline V CDR1 and CDR2: MNHNS, SASEGT. CDR3: CASSEALWTGVGSPLHF. Written as DNA, the CDR3 is TGTGCCAGCAGTGAAGCCTTGTGGACAGGGGTAGGGTCACCCCTCCACTTT.

V gene TRBV2 combines with J gene TRBJ1-6; TRBD1 aligns across 12 bases. This CDR3 has 14 residues. The germline V gene encodes CDR1 SNHLY and CDR2 FYNNEI. V was pared by 6 bases and J by 8 bases, with 2 bases of the junction left unmatched. In nucleotides, the CDR3 is TGTGCCAGCAGGGGACAGGGGGCTTATTCACCCCTCCACTTT. Protein: CASRGQGAYSPLHF.

This chain links TRBV29-1 with TRBJ1-1; D may be TRBD1 (6 bases). Germline CDR1 and CDR2: SQVTM and ANQGSEA. Trimming pared 7 bases from V and 1 base from J, leaving 13 bases between. CDR3 length: 13 amino acids. This chain's CDR3 is CSGRSQGNTEAFF. The CDR3, as DNA: TGCAGCGGACGATCACAGGGGAACACTGAAGCTTTCTTT.

This clone was found a few times. For the CDR3, the DNA is TGTGCCAGCAGTGAAGCGCCGTCCGAGCAGTACTTC. Translation gives CASSEAPSEQYF. The V and J genes are TRBV2 and TRBJ2-7; no reliable D call. V lost 0 bases to trimming and J lost 6 bases, with 6 bases between them. The germline V gene has CDR1 SNHLY and CDR2 FYNNEI. The CDR3 spans 12 residues.

This rearrangement joins TRBV27 to TRBJ1-2, with D possibly being TRBD1 (6 bases). The CDR3 loop spans 14 amino acids. V was clipped by 4 bases and J by 3 bases, with 12 bases between them. Germline lookup yields CDR1 MNHEY and CDR2 SMNVEV (reference sequence). The CDR3 DNA reads as TGTGCCAGCAGTTCGTCAGGGGCAGACTATGGCTACACCTTC. It is translated as CASSSSGADYGYTF.

The chain links TRBV23-1 to TRBJ1-2; D remains ambiguous. TRBV23-1 is an open reading frame whose function is uncertain. V lost 10 bases to trimming and J lost 6 bases, with 9 bases between them. This CDR3 region has 10 residues. This chain's CDR3 is CANPSNGYTF. The DNA of the CDR3 is TGCGCCAACCCCTCAAATGGCTACACCTTC.

This clone was detected only once. The genes are TRBV5-1 and TRBJ1-6, with no clear D. Germline lookup yields CDR1 SGHRS and CDR2 YFSETQ. V shed 7 bases and J shed 7 bases, with 15 bases lying between them. This CDR3 is built from 14 residues. The DNA of the CDR3 is TGCGCCAGCCGTCTAGACGGAGCGAATTCACCCCTCCACTTT. Translation gives CASRLDGANSPLHF.

This chain connects TRBV29-1 to TRBJ2-3, with 7 positions matching TRBD2. Per the germline V gene, CDR1 is SQVTM and CDR2 is ANQGSEA. This CDR3 has 13 residues. V shed 6 bases and J 0 bases; nucleotides not matched to a gene: 3. CDR3 sequence reads: CSVASGSTDTQYF. Written as DNA, the CDR3 is TGCAGCGTCGCTAGCGGAAGCACAGATACGCAGTATTTT.

The gene calls are TRBV6-5 and TRBJ1-1; TRBD1 matches at 8 bases. Germline V gives CDR1 MNHEY, CDR2 SVGAGI. The CDR3 runs 14 residues. After removal of 2 bases from V and 8 bases from J, the junction contained 7 bases not matched to a gene. The CDR3 is CASSYQRTGLEAFF. CDR3 DNA sequence: TGTGCCAGCAGTTACCAAAGGACAGGGTTAGAAGCTTTCTTT.

This chain joins TRBV10-3 and TRBJ1-5, with no clear D. Germline CDR1 reads ENHRY; CDR2 reads SYGVKD. Trimming shortened V by 4 bases and J by 8 bases, and 9 bases separated the two germline ends. The CDR3 loop spans 12 amino acids. As DNA, the CDR3 is TGTGCCATCAGTGGATCGGGTGAGCCCCAGCATTTT. This translates into CAISGSGEPQHF.

A single count supports this clone. The chain couples TRBV7-2 to TRBJ1-6, with D possibly being TRBD1 (5 bases). This CDR3 region has 15 residues. Germline values: CDR1 SGHTA, CDR2 FQGNSA. V was cut by 1 base and J by 11 bases, with 15 bases left in between. The CDR3 here is CASSLVSTQGTPLHF. DNA for the CDR3: TGTGCCAGCAGCTTAGTCTCTACCCAGGGAACACCCCTCCACTTT. Filled out from reference TRBV7-2 and TRBJ1-6, the complete variable domain reads GAGVSQSPSNKVTEKGKDVELRCDPISGHTALYWYRQSLGQGLEFLIYFQGNSAPDKSGLPSDRFSAERTGGSVSTLTIQRTQQEDSAVYLCASSLVSTQGTPLHFGNGTRLTVT.

The V gene is TRBV19, the J gene TRBJ1-2; no reliable D call. CDR1 is LNHDA, CDR2 SQIVND, per germline (reference sequence). V dropped 3 bases and J dropped 2 bases, with 7 bases sitting between them. This CDR3 comprises 13 residues. CDR3 nucleotides: TGTGCCAGTAGTATGTCAGTAAACTATGGCTACACCTTC. Protein: CASSMSVNYGYTF.

This sequence joins TRBV4-2 and TRBJ2-2; TRBD1 might be the D (5 bases). The CDR3 is made up of 15 amino acids. With 3 bases removed from V and 2 bases from J, the gap between germline ends came to 10 bases. Germline CDR1 and CDR2: LGHNA and YNFKEQ. The CDR3 protein is CASSQEQENTGELFF. CDR3 DNA sequence: TGTGCCAGCAGCCAGGAACAGGAAAACACCGGGGAGCTGTTTTTT.

A single count supports this clone. The chain combines TRBV2 with TRBJ1-1; 7 positions match TRBD1. This CDR3 contains 14 residues. With V trimmed by 7 bases and J by 3 bases, 8 bases remained unmatched. The germline V gene has CDR1 SNHLY and CDR2 FYNNEI. CDR3 bases: TGTGCCAGCACTTCACAGGGGAAGGACACTGAAGCTTTCTTT. Translation gives CASTSQGKDTEAFF.

The rearrangement joins TRBV6-6 to TRBJ1-6; D remains ambiguous. Germline lookup yields CDR1 MNHNY and CDR2 SVGAGI (reference sequence). The CDR3 is made up of 15 amino acids. Trimming removed 0 bases at V and 8 bases at J, with 11 bases between. CDR3 nucleotides: TGTGCCAGCAGTTACTCATCCCCAACCTATTCACCCCTCCACTTT. Translation: CASSYSSPTYSPLHF.

The CDR3 sequence: CASSPPGDPYYEQYF. CDR3 in DNA: TGTGCCAGCAGCCCCCCAGGGGACCCCTACTACGAGCAGTACTTC. V and J are TRBV2 and TRBJ2-7; a weak D match, TRBD1 (6 bases). This CDR3 has 15 residues. V dropped 6 bases and J dropped 3 bases, with 18 bases sitting between them. Per the germline V gene, CDR1 is SNHLY and CDR2 is FYNNEI.

This clone was recorded once. The chain uses TRBV7-2 and TRBJ1-6; D is unresolved. This CDR3 region has 17 residues. The germline V and J ends were trimmed by 5 bases and 0 bases, with 14 bases remaining between them. Germline CDR1 and CDR2: SGHTA and FQGNSA. The CDR3: CASSVNRASSYNSPLHF. The CDR3 nucleotides are TGTGCCAGCAGCGTGAACAGAGCGAGCTCCTATAATTCACCCCTCCACTTT.

The rearrangement uses TRBV7-8 and TRBJ2-1; TRBD2 agrees at 15 bases. This CDR3 region has 18 residues. CDR1 is SGHVS, CDR2 FQNEAQ, per germline. V lost 5 bases to trimming and J lost 2 bases; unmatched junction nucleotides: 7. The CDR3 here is CASSMGLAGGTPYNEQFF. The CDR3 nucleotides are TGTGCCAGCAGCATGGGACTAGCGGGAGGAACGCCCTACAATGAGCAGTTCTTC.

V and J are TRBV24-1 and TRBJ2-1, with D hard to call. Germline CDR1 and CDR2: KGHDR and SFDVKD. The CDR3 loop spans 13 amino acids. Trimming removed 12 bases from V and 4 bases from J, with 15 bases in between. The CDR3 loop is CAPNRAPYNEQFF. As DNA, the CDR3 is TGTGCCCCGAACCGGGCCCCATACAATGAGCAGTTCTTC.

This clone was found once. The chain links TRBV25-1 to TRBJ1-5; D is uncertain. This CDR3 comprises 14 residues. CDR1 and CDR2 from the germline V gene are MGHDK and SYGVNS. V shed 4 bases and J shed 0 bases, with 7 bases lying between them. For the CDR3, the DNA is TGTGCCAGCAGTGGGGGTGGTAGCAATCAGCCCCAGCATTTT. Protein sequence: CASSGGGSNQPQHF.

The chain carries TRBV24-1 and TRBJ2-3; 12 nucleotides match TRBD2. The CDR3 has 20 amino acids. The V segment lost 3 bases and the J segment 3 bases; nucleotides outside the gene matches: 15. CDR1 KGHDR and CDR2 SFDVKD come from the germline V gene. CDR3 nucleotide sequence: TGTGCCACCAGTGATCACCTAGCGGGAGGGCCCTCGGACTGGACAGATACGCAGTATTTT. It specifies CATSDHLAGGPSDWTDTQYF.

The chain links TRBV7-9 to TRBJ1-4; maybe TRBD1 (5 bases). Germline CDR1 is SEHNR and CDR2 is FQNEAQ (reference sequence). This CDR3 has 16 amino acids. The ends were cut back, 3 bases at V and 0 bases at J, with 11 bases in the middle. The CDR3 nucleotides read TGTGCCAGCAGCTTCGCAGGGTCCGCAACTAATGAAAAACTGTTTTTT. Protein: CASSFAGSATNEKLFF.

This clone appeared a single time. V and J are TRBV28 and TRBJ1-2, with D tentatively TRBD1 (6 bases). Germline CDR1 and CDR2: MDHEN and SYDVKM. Trimming stripped 5 bases from V and 6 bases from J, with 19 bases between. CDR3 size: 15 residues. The CDR3 is CASSISLGQYNGYTF. CDR3 coding DNA: TGTGCCAGCAGTATATCATTAGGACAGTACAATGGCTACACCTTC.